This is a list of T cell receptor beta chains from one sample in a study of T cell responses to AZD1222 COVID-19 vaccine. Produced via immunoSEQ multiplex PCR; TCRdb's table is partial and in-frame only. Of under 200,000 clones detected, 88% appear once; the ten largest clones hold roughly 26%. Sequencing was performed on peripheral blood, taken 28 days after the second AZD1222 dose. Every receptor here comes from an adult who received the AZD1222 COVID-19 vaccine. CDR3s include the opening cysteine and the closing phenylalanine or tryptophan. Each record gives: CDR3 protein, CDR3 DNA, D gene, clone size, J gene, V gene. A D gene is named only where the DNA matches it firmly. Expanded clones are given a class, and other clones once, few, many or no size at all.

CDR3aa: CARSASSNQPQHF
CDR3nt: TGTGCCAGAAGCGCCTCTAGCAATCAGCCCCAGCATTTT
d_gene: NA
abundance: NA
j_gene: TRBJ1-5
v_gene: TRBV5-3

CDR3aa: CATSRVNTEAFF
CDR3nt: TGTGCCACCAGCAGAGTGAACACTGAAGCTTTCTTT
d_gene: NA
abundance: NA
j_gene: TRBJ1-1
v_gene: TRBV15

CDR3aa: CASSVGASGMSEQFF
CDR3nt: TGTGCCAGCAGCGTAGGGGCTAGCGGGATGAGTGAGCAGTTCTTC
d_gene: TRBD2
abundance: NA
j_gene: TRBJ2-1
v_gene: TRBV9

CDR3aa: CASSQVGQGGLEQYF
CDR3nt: TGTGCCAGCAGCCAAGTGGGACAGGGGGGTTTGGAGCAGTACTTC
d_gene: TRBD1
abundance: NA
j_gene: TRBJ2-7
v_gene: TRBV14

CDR3aa: CAALSSSYEQYF
CDR3nt: TGTGCCGCTTTATCATCTTCCTACGAGCAGTACTTC
d_gene: NA
abundance: few
j_gene: TRBJ2-7
v_gene: TRBV30

CDR3aa: CASTSRDRAPRETQYF
CDR3nt: TGTGCCAGCACCTCTCGGGACAGGGCGCCCCGGGAGACCCAGTACTTC
d_gene: TRBD1
abundance: NA
j_gene: TRBJ2-5
v_gene: TRBV28

CDR3aa: CASSRGGYGYTF
CDR3nt: TGTGCCAGCAGCCGCGGGGGATATGGCTACACCTTC
d_gene: NA
abundance: NA
j_gene: TRBJ1-2
v_gene: TRBV11-2

CDR3aa: CASSVALGRETQYF
CDR3nt: TGTGCCAGCAGCGTAGCTCTGGGTCGCGAGACCCAGTACTTC
d_gene: NA
abundance: NA
j_gene: TRBJ2-5
v_gene: TRBV9

CDR3aa: CASSEAVREAFF
CDR3nt: TGTGCCAGCAGTGAAGCTGTGAGAGAAGCTTTCTTT
d_gene: NA
abundance: NA
j_gene: TRBJ1-1
v_gene: TRBV6-1

CDR3aa: CASSLELSSYNEQFF
CDR3nt: TGTGCCAGCAGCTTGGAACTCAGCTCCTACAATGAGCAGTTCTTC
d_gene: NA
abundance: NA
j_gene: TRBJ2-1
v_gene: TRBV5-4

CDR3aa: CASRPASGQETQYF
CDR3nt: TGTGCCAGTAGGCCTGCTAGCGGACAAGAGACCCAGTACTTC
d_gene: TRBD2
abundance: NA
j_gene: TRBJ2-5
v_gene: TRBV19

CDR3aa: CASSPVGRDGPYEQYF
CDR3nt: TGTGCCAGCAGCCCAGTGGGGCGGGACGGGCCTTACGAGCAGTACTTC
d_gene: NA
abundance: NA
j_gene: TRBJ2-7
v_gene: TRBV5-4

CDR3aa: CASSLGAGAYEQYF
CDR3nt: TGTGCTAGCAGCTTAGGGGCAGGAGCCTACGAGCAGTACTTC
d_gene: NA
abundance: NA
j_gene: TRBJ2-7
v_gene: TRBV7-7

CDR3aa: CASSVGTYNEQFF
CDR3nt: TGTGCCAGCAGCGTAGGGACCTACAATGAGCAGTTCTTC
d_gene: NA
abundance: NA
j_gene: TRBJ2-1
v_gene: TRBV9

CDR3aa: CASKNGRLGTDTQYF
CDR3nt: TGTGCCAGCAAAAACGGGAGACTAGGCACAGATACGCAGTATTTT
d_gene: NA
abundance: NA
j_gene: TRBJ2-3
v_gene: TRBV6-6

CDR3aa: CAINSAAAGGVNTQYF
CDR3nt: TGTGCCATCAATTCGGCGGCAGCGGGAGGAGTAAATACGCAGTATTTT
d_gene: TRBD2
abundance: NA
j_gene: TRBJ2-3
v_gene: TRBV10-3

CDR3aa: CASSSRTTNTEAFF
CDR3nt: TGTGCCAGCAGCTCCCGGACGACGAACACTGAAGCTTTCTTT
d_gene: NA
abundance: NA
j_gene: TRBJ1-1
v_gene: TRBV7-9

CDR3aa: CAWSGSEGGNEQYF
CDR3nt: TGTGCCTGGAGTGGTTCCGAGGGGGGGAACGAGCAGTACTTC
d_gene: NA
abundance: NA
j_gene: TRBJ2-7
v_gene: TRBV30

CDR3aa: CASSFERGYQYF
CDR3nt: TGTGCCAGCAGCTTTGAGAGGGGGTACCAGTACTTC
d_gene: NA
abundance: NA
j_gene: TRBJ2-5
v_gene: TRBV7-6

CDR3aa: CASSIPGQSNEKLFF
CDR3nt: TGTGCCAGTAGTATCCCCGGACAGAGCAATGAAAAACTGTTTTTT
d_gene: NA
abundance: NA
j_gene: TRBJ1-4
v_gene: TRBV19

CDR3aa: CASSRGDTSYGYTF
CDR3nt: TGTGCCAGCAGCCGCGGGGACACCTCATATGGCTACACCTTC
d_gene: NA
abundance: NA
j_gene: TRBJ1-2
v_gene: TRBV16

CDR3aa: CASSFPTPRGYGYTF
CDR3nt: TGTGCCAGCAGTTTCCCCACACCGAGAGGCTATGGCTACACCTTC
d_gene: NA
abundance: NA
j_gene: TRBJ1-2
v_gene: TRBV28

CDR3aa: CASKSGGGSRYNEQFF
CDR3nt: TGTGCCAGTAAGTCGGGGGGCGGGTCCCGGTACAATGAGCAGTTCTTC
d_gene: NA
abundance: NA
j_gene: TRBJ2-1
v_gene: TRBV19

CDR3aa: CASSLVGEGEQYF
CDR3nt: TGTGCCAGCAGTTTAGTGGGGGAGGGGGAGCAGTACTTC
d_gene: TRBD2
abundance: NA
j_gene: TRBJ2-7
v_gene: TRBV12-3/TRBV12-4

CDR3aa: CASSELGPTGTYEQYF
CDR3nt: TGTGCCAGCAGTGAATTGGGACCGACAGGCACCTACGAGCAGTACTTC
d_gene: NA
abundance: NA
j_gene: TRBJ2-7
v_gene: TRBV25-1

CDR3aa: CASSSEGREPANYGYTF
CDR3nt: TGTGCCAGCAGCTCCGAGGGCAGGGAGCCGGCGAACTATGGCTACACCTTC
d_gene: NA
abundance: NA
j_gene: TRBJ1-2
v_gene: TRBV7-2

CDR3aa: CASTGQGRYEQYF
CDR3nt: TGTGCCAGCACCGGACAGGGGAGGTACGAGCAGTACTTC
d_gene: TRBD1
abundance: NA
j_gene: TRBJ2-7
v_gene: TRBV6-1

CDR3aa: CASSVKGTYEQYF
CDR3nt: TGTGCCAGCAGTGTGAAGGGCACCTACGAGCAGTACTTC
d_gene: NA
abundance: NA
j_gene: TRBJ2-7
v_gene: TRBV27

CDR3aa: CASSLTGFGNTIYF
CDR3nt: TGTGCCAGCAGCCTGACAGGTTTTGGAAACACCATATATTTT
d_gene: NA
abundance: few
j_gene: TRBJ1-3
v_gene: TRBV7-9

CDR3aa: CASSQNRGKPSNGYTF
CDR3nt: TGTGCCAGCAGCCAAAACAGGGGGAAACCATCCAATGGCTACACCTTC
d_gene: TRBD1
abundance: once
j_gene: TRBJ1-2
v_gene: TRBV14

CDR3aa: CASSYVLGRLSYEQYF
CDR3nt: TGTGCCAGCAGTTACGTGCTCGGCAGACTTTCCTACGAGCAGTACTTC
d_gene: NA
abundance: NA
j_gene: TRBJ2-7
v_gene: TRBV6-2/TRBV6-3

CDR3aa: CASSVEGADEQFF
CDR3nt: TGCGCCAGCAGCGTTGAAGGGGCGGATGAGCAGTTCTTC
d_gene: NA
abundance: NA
j_gene: TRBJ2-1
v_gene: TRBV5-1

CDR3aa: CASSVDGRAYEQYF
CDR3nt: TGTGCCAGCAGCGTAGACGGGAGGGCCTACGAGCAGTACTTC
d_gene: TRBD2
abundance: NA
j_gene: TRBJ2-7
v_gene: TRBV9

CDR3aa: CASSLGAGNTIYF
CDR3nt: TGTGCCAGCAGCCTTGGAGCTGGAAACACCATATATTTT
d_gene: NA
abundance: NA
j_gene: TRBJ1-3
v_gene: TRBV11-2

CDR3aa: CASSPQGTTYGYTF
CDR3nt: TGTGCCAGCAGCCCCCAGGGTACGACCTATGGCTACACCTTC
d_gene: NA
abundance: NA
j_gene: TRBJ1-2
v_gene: TRBV7-9

CDR3aa: CAWSVLVGTGELFF
CDR3nt: TGTGCCTGGAGTGTACTGGTGGGAACCGGGGAGCTGTTTTTT
d_gene: NA
abundance: once
j_gene: TRBJ2-2
v_gene: TRBV30

CDR3aa: CASSLGRIYNEQFF
CDR3nt: TGTGCCAGCAGTTTGGGCCGTATCTACAATGAGCAGTTCTTC
d_gene: NA
abundance: once
j_gene: TRBJ2-1
v_gene: TRBV28

CDR3aa: CAWGDNKNYGYTF
CDR3nt: TGTGCCTGGGGAGATAACAAAAACTATGGCTACACCTTC
d_gene: NA
abundance: NA
j_gene: TRBJ1-2
v_gene: TRBV30